What follows describes a single TCR beta chain. Study members were between roughly 18 and 100 years old and lived in some 22 US regions. The data stem from a study of blood T cell repertoires in COVID-19. Germline V gene data show CDR1 as LNHDA and CDR2 as SQIVND (reference sequence). This CDR3 is 15 amino acids long. The ends were cut back, 0 bases at V and 2 bases at J, with 8 bases in the middle. Measured with immunoSEQ multiplex PCR; TCRdb has only the in-frame clones, and not every one. This table holds about 270,000 clones, around 89% found once. The V gene is TRBV19, the J gene TRBJ2-1; D may be TRBD1 (6 bases). The source material was PBMCs or T cells enriched from blood (not recorded which). The source of this sequence is a young woman with acute COVID-19. CDR3 nucleotide sequence: TGTGCCAGTAGTATAGACAGGGGAGCCTACAATGAGCAGTTCTTC. This gives the protein CASSIDRGAYNEQFF.